This is a list of T cell receptor beta chains from one sample in a study of cytomegalovirus exposure and HLA in healthy donors. Assay used: immunoSEQ multiplex PCR; TCRdb lists only in-frame clones, some missing. The data show tens of thousands of clones, approximately 79% seen once. Sequencing was carried out using PBMCs. These TCRs come from a woman aged 40 to 49 in good health and CMV-seropositive. The CDR3 runs from the conserved cysteine through the conserved F or W. Fields, in order: CDR3 protein, CDR3 DNA, clone size, V gene, J gene, CDR3 length, D gene. The D gene is left open where the match is weak. Not all rows give a size; the values are once, few, many and, for expanded clones, a class.

CDR3: CASSSTSGRQFF
DNA: TGTGCCAGCAGCTCGACTAGCGGGAGGCAGTTCTTC
size: -
V: TRBV5-4
J: TRBJ2-1
length: 12
D: TRBD2

CDR3: CATRRTTGFSPLHF
DNA: TGTGCCACCAGACGGACGACAGGGTTTTCACCCCTCCACTTT
size: -
V: TRBV15
J: TRBJ1-6
length: 14
D: TRBD1

CDR3: CASSLRDSFLSPQYF
DNA: TGTGCCAGCAGCTTAAGGGACAGCTTTCTTTCCCCGCAGTATTTT
size: -
V: TRBV5-4
J: TRBJ2-3
length: 15
D: TRBD1

CDR3: CAIIQGTTNEKLFF
DNA: TGTGCCATCATACAGGGGACAACTAATGAAAAACTGTTTTTT
size: -
V: TRBV27
J: TRBJ1-4
length: 14
D: TRBD1

CDR3: CATSAAGQGAHEQFF
DNA: TGCGCCACCTCCGCCGCGGGACAGGGGGCGCATGAGCAGTTCTTC
size: -
V: TRBV4-1
J: TRBJ2-1
length: 15
D: TRBD1

CDR3: CASSRLTGGRGTDTQYF
DNA: TGTGCCAGCAGTCGCTTGACAGGGGGCCGTGGCACAGATACGCAGTATTTT
size: -
V: TRBV28
J: TRBJ2-3
length: 17
D: TRBD1

CDR3: CASSLGGGGITDTQYF
DNA: TGTGCCAGCAGCTTAGGGGGAGGGGGTATCACAGATACGCAGTATTTT
size: -
V: TRBV5-4
J: TRBJ2-3
length: 16
D: -

CDR3: CASSIRLANTDTQYF
DNA: TGTGCCAGTAGTATCCGACTAGCCAACACAGATACGCAGTATTTT
size: -
V: TRBV19
J: TRBJ2-3
length: 15
D: TRBD2

CDR3: CASSLGLQGVDNQPQHF
DNA: TGTGCCAGCAGCTTGGGCTTACAGGGGGTCGACAATCAGCCCCAGCATTTT
size: -
V: TRBV5-6
J: TRBJ1-5
length: 17
D: TRBD1

CDR3: CASSSSSGANVLTF
DNA: TGTGCCAGCTCATCGAGCTCTGGGGCCAACGTCCTGACTTTC
size: -
V: TRBV18
J: TRBJ2-6
length: 14
D: -

CDR3: CASSATKTGNTIYF
DNA: TGTGCCAGCAGCGCTACGAAAACTGGAAACACCATATATTTT
size: -
V: TRBV7-9
J: TRBJ1-3
length: 14
D: -

CDR3: CASSLQGLANEQFF
DNA: TGTGCCAGCAGTCTCCAAGGACTAGCGAATGAGCAGTTCTTC
size: -
V: TRBV7-2
J: TRBJ2-1
length: 14
D: TRBD2

CDR3: CASSPRTSGGPSYEQFF
DNA: TGTGCCAGCAGTCCCCGGACTAGCGGGGGCCCCTCCTATGAGCAGTTCTTC
size: -
V: TRBV27
J: TRBJ2-1
length: 17
D: TRBD2

CDR3: CASSLGNRDRVNEQYF
DNA: TGCGCCAGCAGCTTGGGGAACCGGGACAGGGTCAACGAGCAGTACTTC
size: -
V: TRBV5-1
J: TRBJ2-7
length: 16
D: TRBD1

CDR3: CASSPSIGGSSYNEQFF
DNA: TGCGCCAGCAGCCCGAGTATTGGCGGCAGCTCCTACAATGAGCAGTTCTTC
size: -
V: TRBV5-1
J: TRBJ2-1
length: 17
D: -

CDR3: CASGVTVNTEAFF
DNA: TGTGCTAGTGGTGTGACAGTGAACACTGAAGCTTTCTTT
size: -
V: TRBV12-5
J: TRBJ1-1
length: 13
D: -

CDR3: CSAGDSRNQPQHF
DNA: TGCAGCGCGGGGGACAGTCGCAATCAGCCCCAGCATTTT
size: -
V: TRBV29-1
J: TRBJ1-5
length: 13
D: TRBD1

CDR3: CASSSFGTGSNSGANVLTF
DNA: TGTGCCAGCAGCTCCTTCGGGACAGGGTCGAATTCGGGGGCCAACGTCCTGACTTTC
size: -
V: TRBV7-9
J: TRBJ2-6
length: 19
D: TRBD1

CDR3: CASKRLDFPNNEQFF
DNA: TGTGCCAGCAAAAGACTAGACTTTCCCAACAATGAGCAGTTCTTC
size: -
V: TRBV27
J: TRBJ2-1
length: 15
D: -

CDR3: CASSPPVKEQGLFLADTQYF
DNA: TGCGCCAGCAGCCCCCCGGTGAAAGAACAGGGGTTATTTCTCGCAGATACGCAGTATTTT
size: -
V: TRBV5-1
J: TRBJ2-3
length: 20
D: TRBD1

CDR3: CASIPGGSGSSDTQYF
DNA: TGCGCCAGCATTCCCGGGGGGAGCGGGAGTAGCGATACGCAGTATTTT
size: -
V: TRBV5-1
J: TRBJ2-3
length: 16
D: TRBD2

CDR3: CASSLGGGGDEKLFF
DNA: TGTGCCAGCAGCTTGGGCGGGGGAGGGGATGAAAAACTGTTTTTT
size: -
V: TRBV7-2
J: TRBJ1-4
length: 15
D: -

CDR3: CASSVAPWRRDTSDTQYF
DNA: TGTGCCAGCAGCGTAGCGCCCTGGCGCAGGGACACATCAGATACGCAGTATTTT
size: -
V: TRBV9
J: TRBJ2-3
length: 18
D: -

CDR3: CASRESGGNNEQFF
DNA: TGTGCCAGTAGAGAAAGCGGGGGCAACAATGAGCAGTTCTTC
size: -
V: TRBV19
J: TRBJ2-1
length: 14
D: TRBD2

CDR3: CASSPDILYGYTF
DNA: TGTGCCAGCAGCCCGGACATCCTATATGGCTACACCTTC
size: -
V: TRBV28
J: TRBJ1-2
length: 13
D: -

CDR3: CASSLDPAGGSYNEQFF
DNA: TGCGCCAGCAGCTTGGACCCAGCGGGGGGCTCCTACAATGAGCAGTTCTTC
size: -
V: TRBV5-1
J: TRBJ2-1
length: 17
D: TRBD2

CDR3: CASSRGRRLFEQYF
DNA: TGTGCCAGCAGTAGGGGGCGAAGGTTATTCGAGCAGTACTTC
size: -
V: TRBV6-5
J: TRBJ2-7
length: 14
D: TRBD1

CDR3: CASSLGPVREQYF
DNA: TGTGCCAGCAGCTTGGGGCCCGTACGAGAGCAGTACTTC
size: few
V: TRBV5-6
J: TRBJ2-7
length: 13
D: -